The sequence of this T cell receptor beta chain was determined in a study of cytomegalovirus exposure and HLA in healthy donors. The PCR ran on 60 Vbeta and 13 Jbeta primers. TCRdb's table, derived via immunoSEQ multiplex PCR, lists solely in-frame clones and lacks some. In the table there are 100,000 to 150,000 clones, 81% of which are singletons. Study conclusions and caveats: Later analysis identified several of the most significant clusters that appeared linked to common viral pathogens.

For this clone: Its antigen is currently unknown.

Unmatched junction bases numbered 9, after V lost 6 bases and J lost 7 bases. This CDR3 contains 13 residues. Germline CDR1 SQVTM, CDR2 ANQGSEA. The specimen was PBMCs. This clonotype was sampled from a man younger than 35 in good health and CMV-seronegative. The chain uses TRBV29-1 and TRBJ1-5; 7 nucleotides agree with TRBD1. The CDR3: CSVADRESQPQHF. CDR3 bases: TGCAGCGTAGCAGACAGGGAGAGCCAGCCCCAGCATTTT.